The rows below give T cell receptor beta chains drawn from one sample of a study of blood T cell repertoires in COVID-19. Method: immunoSEQ multiplex PCR; TCRdb's copy keeps in-frame clones and lacks some. The data hold approximately 90,000 clones, with approximately 80% observed a single time. Sequenced: peripheral blood. The receptor set was obtained from a man in his 70s with COVID-19, enrolled during active disease. The CDR3 runs from the conserved cysteine through the conserved F or W. The D gene is left open where the match is weak. Clone size is given for some rows only: seen once, a few or many times, or a class if the clone is expanded.

v_call	clone_size	j_call	d_call	cdr3_aa	cdr3_nt
TRBV11-2	.	TRBJ1-1	.	CASSWGVNTEAFF	TGTGCCAGCAGCTGGGGAGTGAACACTGAAGCTTTCTTT
TRBV19	.	TRBJ2-7	TRBD1	CASSRDSTYEQYF	TGTGCCAGTAGTAGGGACAGCACCTACGAGCAGTACTTC
TRBV9	many	TRBJ1-4	.	CASSPSPGMANEKLFF	TGTGCCAGCAGCCCAAGTCCAGGGATGGCTAATGAAAAACTGTTTTTT
TRBV19	.	TRBJ1-5	.	CASSIGTVVRHSNQPQHF	TGTGCCAGTAGTATCGGGACTGTCGTTCGACATTCCAATCAGCCCCAGCATTTT
TRBV5-1	.	TRBJ1-5	TRBD1	CASTDRDNQPQHF	TGCGCCAGCACGGACAGGGACAATCAGCCCCAGCATTTT
TRBV7-8	.	TRBJ2-7	TRBD2	CASSLGGTSGEQYF	TGTGCCAGCAGCTTAGGGGGGACTAGCGGCGAGCAGTACTTC
TRBV7-2	.	TRBJ1-1	.	CASSFSTGTEAFF	TGTGCCAGCAGCTTCTCAACCGGGACTGAAGCTTTCTTT
TRBV5-8	.	TRBJ2-7	TRBD1	CASSRDGTVIAEQYF	TGTGCCAGCAGCCGGGACGGGACAGTAATTGCCGAGCAGTACTTC
TRBV14	.	TRBJ1-2	TRBD1	CASSHGTASVGYTF	TGTGCCAGCAGCCACGGGACAGCCTCAGTTGGCTACACCTTC
TRBV9	.	TRBJ1-1	.	CASSEQQPNMNTEAFF	TGTGCCAGCAGCGAACAACAACCCAACATGAACACTGAAGCTTTCTTT
TRBV5-5	few	TRBJ2-7	TRBD2	CASSLEMTSGRGYF	TGTGCCAGCAGCTTAGAAATGACTAGCGGGAGAGGGTACTTC
TRBV18	.	TRBJ1-3	.	CASSHDRPGSGNTIYF	TGTGCCAGCTCACACGACAGGCCGGGATCTGGAAACACCATATATTTT
TRBV5-4	.	TRBJ2-7	TRBD2	CASSPGLAGAYEQYF	TGTGCCAGCAGCCCTGGACTAGCGGGAGCCTACGAGCAGTACTTC
TRBV2	.	TRBJ2-2	.	CASSDWAGSTGELFF	TGTGCCAGCAGTGATTGGGCGGGTTCCACCGGGGAGCTGTTTTTT
TRBV6-6	.	TRBJ2-3	.	CASRPRGIQDTQYF	TGTGCCAGCAGACCGCGCGGGATCCAAGATACGCAGTATTTT
TRBV4-3	once	TRBJ1-1	.	CASSQDRGSSTEAFF	TGCGCCAGCAGCCAAGACAGGGGTTCAAGCACTGAAGCTTTCTTT
TRBV5-1	few	TRBJ2-5	.	CASSLSQETQYF	TGCGCCAGCAGCCTCAGCCAAGAGACCCAGTACTTC
TRBV2	.	TRBJ2-6	.	CASSYSGANVLTF	TGTGCCAGCAGTTACTCTGGGGCCAACGTCCTGACTTTC
TRBV5-1	.	TRBJ2-7	.	CASSLDIYEQYF	TGCGCCAGCAGCTTGGACATCTACGAGCAGTACTTC
TRBV18	.	TRBJ2-7	.	CASSPGTRDEQYF	TGTGCCAGCTCTCCCGGGACAAGAGACGAGCAGTACTTC
TRBV6-5	.	TRBJ1-5	.	CASSYSRLHSNQPQHF	TGTGCCAGCAGTTACTCGAGGCTCCATAGCAATCAGCCCCAGCATTTT
TRBV6-5	.	TRBJ2-1	.	CASSYSTGGSYNEQFF	TGTGCCAGCAGTTACTCGACCGGGGGCTCCTACAATGAGCAGTTCTTC
TRBV5-6	.	TRBJ1-1	.	CASSLYGVNTEAFF	TGTGCCAGCAGCTTGTACGGGGTGAACACTGAAGCTTTCTTT
TRBV7-8	.	TRBJ2-1	.	CASSPVETYNEQFF	TGTGCCAGCAGCCCCGTTGAGACCTACAATGAGCAGTTCTTC
TRBV28	.	TRBJ2-1	TRBD2	CASVTGGYNEQFF	TGTGCCAGCGTCACGGGGGGCTACAATGAGCAGTTCTTC
TRBV6-4	.	TRBJ2-1	TRBD2	CASSTGTSGRNEQFF	TGTGCCAGCAGTACCGGGACTAGCGGCCGGAATGAGCAGTTCTTC
TRBV5-1	.	TRBJ1-2	TRBD1	CASSLGDRGYGYTF	TGCGCCAGCAGCTTGGGGGACAGGGGCTATGGCTACACCTTC
TRBV9	.	TRBJ2-7	.	CASSQDSNYEQYF	TGTGCCAGCAGCCAGGACAGTAACTACGAGCAGTACTTC
TRBV3-1/TRBV3-2	.	TRBJ2-7	TRBD2	CASSPPTSGRPYEQYF	TGTGCCAGCAGCCCACCGACTAGCGGGAGACCCTACGAGCAGTACTTC
TRBV7-9	few	TRBJ2-2	TRBD2	CASSLPPGLATGELFF	TGTGCCAGCAGCTTACCCCCCGGACTAGCTACCGGGGAGCTGTTTTTT
TRBV7-9	.	TRBJ1-6	TRBD1	CASSKQGGTYNSPLHF	TGTGCCAGCAGCAAACAGGGGGGAACCTATAATTCACCCCTCCACTTT
TRBV28	.	TRBJ2-7	TRBD1	CASRATPTGGYEQYF	TGTGCCAGCAGAGCCACACCAACAGGGGGCTACGAGCAGTACTTC
TRBV6-5	few	TRBJ1-1	.	CASSYSGGAEAFF	TGTGCCAGCAGTTACTCCGGGGGAGCAGAAGCTTTCTTT
TRBV24-1	.	TRBJ1-2	.	CATSDSAGVYGYTF	TGTGCCACCAGTGACTCCGCGGGGGTCTATGGCTACACCTTC
TRBV7-9	.	TRBJ2-3	.	CASSPYSFDTDTQYF	TGTGCCAGCAGCCCGTACTCTTTCGACACAGATACGCAGTATTTT
TRBV7-9	.	TRBJ2-3	.	CASSLAPSFGTDTQYF	TGTGCCAGCAGCTTAGCCCCCAGTTTCGGCACAGATACGCAGTATTTT
TRBV7-2	.	TRBJ2-3	TRBD2	CASSWTPSGGAVDTQYF	TGTGCCAGCAGCTGGACCCCTAGCGGGGGGGCGGTAGATACGCAGTATTTT
TRBV3-1/TRBV3-2	.	TRBJ1-1	.	CASSQVEGLTEAFF	TGTGCCAGCAGCCAAGTCGAGGGTTTGACTGAAGCTTTCTTT
TRBV3-1/TRBV3-2	few	TRBJ1-1	.	CASSQDIGGNTEAFF	TGTGCCAGCAGCCAAGATATAGGGGGGAACACTGAAGCTTTCTTT
TRBV6-2/TRBV6-3	.	TRBJ1-1	.	CASSSPGDRDAFF	TGTGCCAGCAGTTCCCCGGGAGACCGCGATGCTTTCTTT
TRBV7-2	.	TRBJ2-5	.	CASSLIRLAEGGTQYF	TGTGCCAGCAGCTTAATAAGGCTAGCGGAGGGGGGGACCCAGTACTTC
TRBV10-3	.	TRBJ1-6	.	CAISEQSSYNSPLHF	TGTGCCATCAGTGAACAAAGCTCCTATAATTCACCCCTCCACTTT
TRBV7-2	.	TRBJ1-2	.	CASSTHPLNYGYTF	TGTGCCAGCAGCACTCATCCCCTGAACTATGGCTACACCTTC
TRBV4-2	few	TRBJ1-5	.	CASSQDLGEGGGNQPQHF	TGTGCCAGCAGCCAAGATCTTGGTGAGGGAGGGGGCAATCAGCCCCAGCATTTT
TRBV5-4	.	TRBJ2-1	TRBD1	CASSEGAPNEQFF	TGTGCCAGCAGTGAGGGGGCTCCTAATGAGCAGTTCTTC
TRBV2	once	TRBJ2-4	.	CASRRSRLQNIQYF	TGTGCCAGCAGAAGAAGCAGGCTCCAAAACATTCAGTACTTC
TRBV19	.	TRBJ1-5	TRBD1	CASRQGNQPQHF	TGTGCCAGCAGACAGGGAAATCAGCCCCAGCATTTT
TRBV19	.	TRBJ2-5	.	CASSRLVQETQYF	TGTGCCAGTAGCCGACTCGTCCAAGAGACCCAGTACTTC
TRBV6-6	.	TRBJ1-6	TRBD1	CASSRGTGTYNSPLHF	TGTGCCAGCAGTCGAGGGACAGGGACCTATAATTCACCCCTCCACTTT
TRBV5-6	.	TRBJ2-7	.	CASSFRNRAYEQYF	TGTGCCAGCAGCTTTCGAAACAGGGCCTACGAGCAGTACTTC
TRBV28	few	TRBJ1-1	.	CASSLWAGANTEAFF	TGTGCCAGCAGTTTATGGGCAGGGGCAAACACTGAAGCTTTCTTT
TRBV6-5	once	TRBJ2-4	.	CASSYSGARAKNIQYF	TGTGCCAGCAGTTACTCGGGGGCAAGGGCCAAAAACATTCAGTACTTC
TRBV29-1	.	TRBJ1-2	.	CSVEDVGVWGYTF	TGCAGCGTTGAAGATGTCGGGGTCTGGGGCTACACCTTC
TRBV28	.	TRBJ1-5	.	CATGVSNQPQHF	TGTGCCACGGGAGTTAGCAATCAGCCCCAGCATTTT